This is a list of T cell receptor beta chains from one sample in a study of OX40 agonist ivuxolimab in advanced cancers. Produced via immunoSEQ multiplex PCR; TCRdb's table is partial and in-frame only. The sample yields more than 95,000 clones, 90% to 95% seen once. The sequencing here drew on CD4+ or CD8+ T cells sorted from blood, taken in a trial of the OX40 agonist ivuxolimab. These receptors originate from an adult with an advanced solid tumor such as melanoma, head and neck, liver or kidney cancer. Both conserved end residues are part of each CDR3. A D gene is named only where the DNA matches it firmly. Only part of the rows carry a size: once, few, many, or a class if the clone is expanded.

V	J	D	length	size	CDR3	DNA
TRBV7-2	TRBJ2-5	NA	15	NA	CASSPRFGRQETQYF	TGTGCCAGCAGCCCCCGTTTTGGGAGGCAAGAGACCCAGTACTTC
TRBV5-6	TRBJ1-3	NA	16	few	CASSLWDRSSGNTIYF	TGTGCCAGCAGCTTGTGGGACCGGAGCTCTGGAAACACCATATATTTT
TRBV28	TRBJ1-2	NA	12	NA	CASTDSNYGYTF	TGTGCCAGCACTGACAGCAACTATGGCTACACCTTC
TRBV29-1	TRBJ2-7	NA	14	NA	CSVVDRGTVYEQYF	TGCAGCGTTGTGGATCGCGGGACTGTCTACGAGCAGTACTTC
TRBV7-9	TRBJ2-7	TRBD1	19	once	CARGVKGQGLPHPNYEQYF	TGTGCCAGGGGGGTGAAGGGACAGGGGTTGCCCCATCCTAACTACGAGCAGTACTTC
TRBV5-1	TRBJ2-6	NA	16	NA	CASSSMGAGGANVLTF	TGCGCCAGCAGCTCCATGGGGGCGGGTGGGGCCAACGTCCTGACTTTC
TRBV4-3	TRBJ2-7	NA	14	NA	CASSHGTPAYEQYF	TGCGCCAGCAGCCATGGGACACCAGCCTACGAGCAGTACTTC
TRBV7-2	TRBJ2-5	NA	15	NA	CASSETRGEVAAQYF	TGTGCCAGCAGCGAGACTCGAGGGGAGGTTGCAGCCCAGTACTTC
TRBV7-9	TRBJ2-5	NA	14	NA	CASSLNGGSETQYF	TGTGCCAGCAGCCTGAATGGGGGATCGGAGACCCAGTACTTC
TRBV7-8	TRBJ2-3	TRBD2	19	NA	CASSSVNIRLAGRTDTQYF	TGTGCCAGCAGCTCCGTAAATATACGACTAGCGGGACGTACAGATACGCAGTATTTT
TRBV4-1	TRBJ2-2	NA	17	NA	CASSQDPGGLSAGELFF	TGCGCCAGCAGCCAAGATCCGGGCGGCCTATCGGCCGGGGAGCTGTTTTTT
TRBV7-9	TRBJ2-7	TRBD2	15	NA	CASSLVGLAGTEQYF	TGTGCCAGCAGCTTAGTAGGGCTAGCGGGAACCGAGCAGTACTTC
TRBV5-5	TRBJ1-2	NA	14	NA	CASSLTTVNYGYTF	TGTGCCAGCAGCTTGACCACAGTTAACTATGGCTACACCTTC
TRBV7-2	TRBJ2-5	NA	14	NA	CASSLVASQETQYF	TGTGCCAGCAGCTTAGTCGCCAGTCAAGAGACCCAGTACTTC
TRBV18	TRBJ1-1	NA	14	NA	CASSPIHGNTEAFF	TGTGCCAGCTCACCTATCCACGGGAACACTGAAGCTTTCTTT
TRBV7-2	TRBJ2-2	TRBD2	17	NA	CASSQRGGPANTGELFF	TGTGCCAGCAGCCAACGGGGGGGTCCCGCGAACACCGGGGAGCTGTTTTTT
TRBV5-1	TRBJ2-5	NA	13	NA	CASSFPGGETQYF	TGCGCCAGCAGCTTTCCAGGAGGAGAGACCCAGTACTTC
TRBV21-1	TRBJ2-1	NA	14	NA	CASSKDIGYNEQFF	TGTGCCAGCAGCAAAGATATAGGGTACAATGAGCAGTTCTTC
TRBV19	TRBJ2-1	NA	17	NA	CASSTSSHRVGYNEQFF	TGTGCCAGTAGTACCTCATCTCACAGGGTGGGCTACAATGAGCAGTTCTTC
TRBV29-1	TRBJ2-5	NA	13	NA	CSVEGGFRETQYF	TGCAGCGTTGAAGGGGGTTTTAGGGAGACCCAGTACTTC
TRBV2	TRBJ2-5	NA	16	NA	CASKRRRGSGVETQYF	TGTGCCAGCAAAAGGCGTCGCGGTTCCGGGGTGGAGACCCAGTACTTC
TRBV9	TRBJ2-1	TRBD2	16	NA	CASSATGTSGYNEQFF	TGTGCCAGCAGCGCAACCGGGACTAGCGGATACAATGAGCAGTTCTTC
TRBV29-1	TRBJ2-3	NA	14	NA	CSARGSARTDTQYF	TGCAGCGCCCGCGGGTCTGCCCGCACAGATACGCAGTATTTT
TRBV4-1	TRBJ2-7	NA	15	once	CASSQGPGQLYEQYF	TGCGCCAGCAGCCAAGGGCCCGGACAGCTCTACGAGCAGTACTTC
TRBV28	TRBJ2-7	TRBD1	15	NA	CASRPPTGVKGEQYF	TGTGCCAGCAGGCCCCCGACAGGGGTTAAAGGCGAGCAGTACTTC
TRBV14	TRBJ2-1	TRBD2	18	NA	CASSDTRTSVFSYNEQFF	TGTGCCAGCAGCGACACTAGGACTAGCGTTTTCTCCTACAATGAGCAGTTCTTC
TRBV7-6	TRBJ2-7	TRBD2	16	NA	CASSPQTSGRRYEQYF	TGTGCCAGCAGCCCGCAGACTAGCGGGAGGAGGTACGAGCAGTACTTC
TRBV5-1	TRBJ2-3	TRBD2	15	NA	CASSLVAGVDDTQYF	TGCGCCAGCAGCTTGGTTGCGGGAGTTGATGATACGCAGTATTTT
TRBV10-3	TRBJ1-1	NA	16	NA	CAISESASRMNTEAFF	TGTGCCATCAGTGAGTCGGCCAGCCGAATGAACACTGAAGCTTTCTTT
TRBV5-4	TRBJ1-1	NA	15	few	CASSLEVGLNTEAFF	TGTGCCAGCAGCTTGGAGGTAGGGTTAAACACTGAAGCTTTCTTT
TRBV28	TRBJ2-7	TRBD2	16	NA	CASSGSGRGFIVEQYF	TGTGCCAGCAGTGGTAGCGGGAGAGGGTTTATTGTCGAGCAGTACTTC
TRBV28	TRBJ1-2	TRBD1	13	NA	CASSSGTGGGYTF	TGTGCCAGCAGTTCCGGGACAGGGGGTGGCTACACCTTC
TRBV15	TRBJ2-6	NA	19	NA	CATSRDREAVDSGANVLTF	TGTGCCACCAGCAGAGACCGGGAAGCGGTAGACTCTGGGGCCAACGTCCTGACTTTC
TRBV7-3	TRBJ2-3	TRBD2	15	NA	CASSEAGTFTDTQYF	TGTGCCAGCAGCGAAGCGGGGACTTTCACAGATACGCAGTATTTT
TRBV5-1	TRBJ2-7	TRBD1	17	NA	CASSLLDFGQVPYEQYF	TGCGCCAGCAGCTTGCTAGATTTCGGACAGGTGCCCTACGAGCAGTACTTC
TRBV11-2	TRBJ1-1	NA	13	NA	CASSSLGTREAFF	TGTGCCAGCAGCTCGCTCGGGACAAGAGAAGCTTTCTTT
TRBV10-3	TRBJ2-3	NA	15	NA	CAISASGSSTDTQYF	TGTGCCATCAGTGCCTCCGGGTCCAGCACAGATACGCAGTATTTT
TRBV28	TRBJ1-4	NA	13	NA	CASSLRGSAELFF	TGTGCCAGCAGTTTAAGGGGCAGTGCGGAACTGTTTTTT
TRBV7-3	TRBJ2-1	NA	19	NA	CASSPQAPSWGPLHNEQFF	TGTGCCAGCAGCCCTCAAGCCCCCAGCTGGGGGCCTTTACACAATGAGCAGTTCTTC
TRBV6-1	TRBJ2-3	TRBD1	15	NA	CASTMDRGSTDTQYF	TGTGCCAGCACGATGGACAGGGGAAGCACAGATACGCAGTATTTT
TRBV7-8	TRBJ2-2	NA	20	NA	CASSLAWGRRGDKNTGELFF	TGTGCCAGCAGCTTAGCTTGGGGGCGTCGGGGTGACAAGAACACCGGGGAGCTGTTTTTT
TRBV7-9	TRBJ2-1	NA	14	NA	CASSFGGLDNEQFF	TGTGCCAGCAGCTTTGGCGGGTTGGACAATGAGCAGTTCTTC
TRBV19	TRBJ1-4	NA	15	NA	CASSSRQATNEKLFF	TGTGCCAGTAGTTCTCGACAGGCAACTAATGAAAAACTGTTTTTT
TRBV9	TRBJ1-1	NA	15	NA	CASSVEGGAASEAFF	TGTGCCAGCAGCGTAGAGGGGGGCGCGGCATCTGAAGCTTTCTTT
TRBV6-1	TRBJ1-3	TRBD1	14	NA	CASGDSYSGNTIYF	TGTGCCAGCGGGGACAGTTACTCTGGAAACACCATATATTTT
TRBV11-2	TRBJ2-5	TRBD2	15	NA	CASSFNSGSSETQYF	TGTGCCAGCAGCTTCAATAGCGGGAGCTCTGAGACCCAGTACTTC
TRBV28	TRBJ2-3	NA	16	NA	CASSPGIFQGTDTQYF	TGTGCCAGCAGTCCAGGGATCTTTCAGGGCACAGATACGCAGTATTTT
TRBV5-1	TRBJ1-1	NA	13	NA	CASSPAINTEAFF	TGCGCCAGCAGCCCTGCGATTAACACTGAAGCTTTCTTT
TRBV19	TRBJ2-5	TRBD2	14	NA	CASSTLAGQETQYF	TGTGCCAGTAGTACACTAGCGGGCCAAGAGACCCAGTACTTC
TRBV19	TRBJ1-5	NA	16	once	CASSMTDVYSNQPQHF	TGTGCCAGTAGTATGACAGACGTTTATAGCAATCAGCCCCAGCATTTT